This T cell receptor (beta chain) was documented in a study of blood T cell repertoires in COVID-19. V lost 0 bases, J lost 2 bases, and 7 bases stayed unmatched. Germline V gene lookup returns CDR1 KGHSH and CDR2 LQKENI. This CDR3 has 20 amino acids. TCRdb keeps only in-frame clones here, not all; method: immunoSEQ multiplex PCR. Among around 150,000 clones listed, roughly 71% were seen once. The genes are TRBV18 and TRBJ2-1; TRBD2 matches at 16 bases. The material sequenced was peripheral blood. This TCR was sampled from a woman of 80 years or more with acute or convalescent COVID-19. The CDR3 nucleotides are TGTGCCAGCTCACCACCGTTGGGACTAGCGGGAGGGGGAACCTACAATGAGCAGTTCTTC. Protein product: CASSPPLGLAGGGTYNEQFF.